Presented here are 31 T cell receptor beta chains from one specimen sequenced in a study of blood T cell repertoires in COVID-19. The table came from immunoSEQ multiplex PCR; TCRdb's copy has only in-frame clones and leaves some out. The data contain fewer than 85,000 clones, less than 95% of them singletons. Input material: peripheral blood. These receptors all stem from a woman aged 50 to 60 in a cohort sampled during active COVID-19.

V is TRBV6-6 and J is TRBJ1-5; possibly TRBD1 for D (6 bases). CDR1 and CDR2 (germline): MNHNY, SVGAGI (reference sequence). Trimming stripped 7 bases from V and 3 bases from J, with 10 bases between. This CDR3 is built from 13 residues. CDR3 protein: CASTPGANQPQHF. The DNA of the CDR3 is TGTGCCAGCACACCAGGGGCCAATCAGCCCCAGCATTTT.

The V gene is TRBV30, the J gene TRBJ1-2; 8 nucleotides match TRBD1. The CDR3 contains 14 residues. With V trimmed by 6 bases and J by 6 bases, 12 bases remained unmatched. Germline V CDR1 and CDR2: GTSNPN, SVGIG (reference sequence). The CDR3 loop reads CACGLRGQVNGYTF. In DNA form, the CDR3 reads TGTGCCTGCGGGCTCAGGGGACAGGTGAATGGCTACACCTTC.

J is TRBJ2-5 and V is TRBV7-3; 7 bases agree with TRBD2. There are 13 residues in the CDR3. From germline, CDR1 is SGHTA and CDR2 FQGTGA. The V and J ends lost 4 bases and 5 bases, in that order; junction bases with no gene match: 4. CDR3: CASSSRGGETQYF. The CDR3 coding sequence is TGTGCCAGCAGCTCGCGGGGAGGGGAGACCCAGTACTTC.

The CDR3 DNA reads TGTGCCAGCAGCTACCGACAGGGGGTCCAGCCCCAGCATTTT. Translated, it gives CASSYRQGVQPQHF. V usage is TRBV7-2 and J usage is TRBJ1-5; 9 nucleotides align to TRBD1. Germline V lookup: CDR1 SGHTA, CDR2 FQGNSA. This CDR3 region has 14 residues. Losses at the gene ends were 4 bases for V and 7 bases for J; bases not matched to a gene: 5.

The rearrangement uses TRBV29-1 and TRBJ1-2; D remains unclear. V was cut by 0 bases and J by 2 bases, with 7 bases left in between. This CDR3 comprises 13 residues. Germline loops: CDR1 SQVTM, CDR2 ANQGSEA. The CDR3 DNA sequence: TGCAGCGTTGAAGAAAAACAGAACTATGGCTACACCTTC. It codes for CSVEEKQNYGYTF. Full variable domain (rest looked up from reference TRBV29-1 and TRBJ1-2): SAVISQKPSRDICQRGTSLTIQCQVDSQVTMMFWYRQQPGQSLTLIATANQGSEATYESGFVIDKFPISRPNLTFSTLTVSNMSPEDSSIYLCSVEEKQNYGYTFGSGTRLTVV.

The CDR3 spells CASSLGGETEAFF. CDR3 nucleotide sequence: TGTGCCAGCAGTTTAGGTGGGGAGACTGAAGCTTTCTTT. The V and J genes are TRBV28 and TRBJ1-1; no firm D call. In germline, CDR1 is MDHEN, CDR2 SYDVKM. V lost 2 bases to trimming and J lost 5 bases, with 9 bases between them. The CDR3 sequence is 13 residues long.

This chain connects TRBV4-2 to TRBJ1-2; TRBD1 aligns across 11 bases. Trimming cost V 4 bases and J 2 bases; bases outside gene matches: 3. The CDR3 has 15 amino acids. Germline CDR1 is LGHNA and CDR2 is YNFKEQ. The CDR3: CASSPGQGANYGYTF. The DNA of the CDR3 is TGTGCCAGCAGCCCTGGACAGGGGGCGAACTATGGCTACACCTTC.

The chain joins TRBV4-1 to TRBJ2-3; TRBD2 is a possible D gene (5 bases). The CDR3 loop spans 12 amino acids. Germline-derived CDR1 and CDR2 are MGHRA and YSYEKL. The V end lost 4 bases, the J end lost 6 bases, and 8 bases lay between the germline ends. This CDR3 reads CASSLSGDTQYF. The CDR3, as DNA: TGCGCCAGCAGCCTATCGGGGGATACGCAGTATTTT.

The chain carries TRBV18 and TRBJ2-5; possibly TRBD1 for D (5 bases). The CDR3 length is 14 residues. CDR1 and CDR2 (germline): KGHSH, LQKENI. Trimming pared 4 bases from V and 1 base from J, leaving 10 bases between. In DNA, the CDR3 is TGTGCCAGCTCACGTGACAGCACCCAAGAGACCCAGTACTTC. Encoded protein: CASSRDSTQETQYF. The entire variable domain, with the rest obtained from reference TRBV18 and TRBJ2-5, is as follows: NAGVMQNPRHLVRRRGQEARLRCSPMKGHSHVYWYRQLPEEGLKFMVYLQKENIIDESGMPKERFSAEFPKEGPSILRIQQVVRGDSAAYFCASSRDSTQETQYFGPGTRLLVL.

The gene calls are TRBV28 and TRBJ1-2; D gene unclear. The CDR3 has 12 amino acids. Trimming took off 2 bases at V and 8 bases at J, with 9 bases between the two ends. Per germline, CDR1 MDHEN and CDR2 SYDVKM. CDR3 in DNA: TGTGCCAGCAGTTTAACCGTTGAGGGCTACACCTTC. It encodes CASSLTVEGYTF.

The genes are TRBV19 and TRBJ1-5, with D possibly matching TRBD1 (6 bases). Germline-derived CDR1 and CDR2 are LNHDA and SQIVND (reference sequence). Trimming pared 7 bases from V and 4 bases from J, leaving 11 bases between. CDR3 length: 13 amino acids. CDR3: CASKRTENQPQHF. CDR3 in DNA: TGTGCCAGTAAGAGGACAGAGAATCAGCCCCAGCATTTT.

V usage is TRBV6-4 and J usage is TRBJ2-3, with no clear D. Germline CDR1 is MRHNA and CDR2 is SNTAGT. The CDR3 covers 13 residues. The ends were cut back, 2 bases at V and 2 bases at J, with 5 bases in the middle. In DNA form, the CDR3 reads TGTGCCAGCAGTGACGGGCACACAGATACGCAGTATTTT. Amino acids: CASSDGHTDTQYF.

This sequence joins TRBV5-5 and TRBJ2-1; 8 nucleotides align to TRBD1. Germline lookup yields CDR1 SGHKS and CDR2 YYEKEE (reference sequence). V was pared by 4 bases and J by 10 bases, with 13 bases of the junction left unmatched. The CDR3 consists of 15 residues. The CDR3 reads CASSVEGTGLWEQFF. CDR3 DNA: TGTGCCAGCAGCGTCGAGGGGACAGGATTGTGGGAGCAGTTCTTC. Looking up the rest from reference TRBV5-5 and TRBJ2-1 gives the full variable domain: DAGVTQSPTHLIKTRGQQVTLRCSPISGHKSVSWYQQVLGQGPQFIFQYYEKEERGRGNFPDRFSARQFPNYSSELNVNALLLGDSALYLCASSVEGTGLWEQFFGPGTRLTVL.

Regarding this clone: The same CDR3 is also encoded by other DNA sequences in this sample. The chain uses TRBV11-2 and TRBJ2-5; TRBD2 aligns across 7 bases. Germline values: CDR1 SGHAT, CDR2 FQNNGV. With V trimmed by 5 bases and J by 8 bases, 17 bases remained unmatched. The CDR3 consists of 16 residues. The CDR3 loop reads CASSPPTGSGGETQYF. The CDR3 coding sequence is TGTGCCAGCAGCCCCCCGACCGGGAGTGGGGGGGAAACCCAGTACTTC. Full variable domain (rest looked up from reference TRBV11-2 and TRBJ2-5): EAGVAQSPRYKIIEKRQSVAFWCNPISGHATLYWYQQILGQGPKLLIQFQNNGVVDDSQLPKDRFSAERLKGVDSTLKIQPAKLEDSAVYLCASSPPTGSGGETQYFGPGTRLLVL.

The rearrangement joins TRBV9 to TRBJ1-2; the D gene is possibly TRBD1 (5 bases). CDR1 is SGDLS, CDR2 YYNGEE, per germline. V was pared by 0 bases and J by 3 bases, with 15 bases between. This CDR3 comprises 16 residues. The CDR3 loop reads CASSVGGAGGDYGYTF. The CDR3 nucleotides read TGTGCCAGCAGCGTAGGCGGGGCAGGCGGCGACTATGGCTACACCTTC.

The chain joins TRBV18 to TRBJ2-7, with 10 nucleotides matching TRBD1. J gave up 6 bases and V 6 bases, and 8 bases lay outside the gene matches. The CDR3 sequence is 14 residues long. CDR1 KGHSH and CDR2 LQKENI come from the germline V gene. The chain's CDR3 is CASSWDRGTSEQYF. CDR3 bases: TGTGCCAGCTCGTGGGACAGGGGAACAAGCGAGCAGTACTTC.

The chain carries TRBV5-4 and TRBJ2-1, with 12 nucleotides matching TRBD2. The V gene's germline CDR1 is SGHNT and CDR2 YYREEE (reference sequence). The CDR3 is 15 amino acids. V gave up 4 bases and J gave up 9 bases; unmatched junction bases: 8. CDR3 sequence reads: CASSQLAGGPVEQFF. In DNA form, the CDR3 reads TGTGCCAGCAGCCAGCTAGCGGGAGGGCCGGTTGAGCAGTTCTTC.

This clone has a single count. This sequence joins TRBV28 and TRBJ1-1, with TRBD1 as a possible D gene (6 bases). Trimming cost V 3 bases and J 4 bases, with 12 bases left between them. CDR3 length: 14 amino acids. Germline-derived CDR1 and CDR2 are MDHEN and SYDVKM. The CDR3 here is CASSFRGAGTEAFF. In DNA, the CDR3 is TGTGCCAGCAGTTTTCGGGGGGCGGGCACTGAAGCTTTCTTT.

This rearrangement joins TRBV11-2 to TRBJ2-1; TRBD2 agrees at 9 bases. Losses at the gene ends were 5 bases for V and 6 bases for J; bases not matched to a gene: 8. CDR1 and CDR2 (germline): SGHAT, FQNNGV. CDR3 length: 15 residues. The CDR3 loop is CASSASGIRTNEQFF. In nucleotides, the CDR3 is TGTGCCAGCAGCGCTAGCGGGATCAGGACCAATGAGCAGTTCTTC. Drawing the rest from reference TRBV11-2 and TRBJ2-1, the complete variable domain is EAGVAQSPRYKIIEKRQSVAFWCNPISGHATLYWYQQILGQGPKLLIQFQNNGVVDDSQLPKDRFSAERLKGVDSTLKIQPAKLEDSAVYLCASSASGIRTNEQFFGPGTRLTVL.

The genes are TRBV5-1 and TRBJ2-3; 9 bases map to TRBD2. Germline CDR1 is SGHRS and CDR2 is YFSETQ. This CDR3 is 17 amino acids long. Trimming cost V 4 bases and J 1 base; bases outside gene matches: 10. CDR3 coding DNA: TGCGCCAGCAGCCCAGGGGTAGGCGGGAGGGGCACAGATACGCAGTATTTT. Translating it yields CASSPGVGGRGTDTQYF.

The genes are TRBV5-6 and TRBJ2-7; TRBD2 matches 9 bases. The germline gives CDR1 SGHDT, CDR2 YYEEEE. There are 15 residues in the CDR3. V lost 0 bases, J lost 4 bases, and 5 bases stayed unmatched. The CDR3 is CASSLEREEWYEQYF. CDR3 in DNA: TGTGCCAGCAGCTTGGAGCGGGAGGAATGGTACGAGCAGTACTTC.

This clone was detected only once. V usage is TRBV2 and J usage is TRBJ2-7; possible D gene TRBD2, 5 bases. V lost 5 bases to trimming and J lost 6 bases, with 14 bases between them. Per germline, CDR1 SNHLY and CDR2 FYNNEI. The CDR3 covers 13 residues. CDR3 sequence (DNA): TGTGCCAGCAGTCTACGAGGGATTGGCGAGCAGTACTTC. This gives the protein CASSLRGIGEQYF.

This sequence joins TRBV9 and TRBJ2-7; D gene ambiguous. Trimming removed 0 bases at V and 2 bases at J, with 6 bases between. This CDR3 spans 13 amino acids. The germline V gene encodes CDR1 SGDLS and CDR2 YYNGEE. The CDR3 is CASSVGSAYEQYF. The DNA for the CDR3 is TGTGCCAGCAGCGTAGGAAGCGCCTACGAGCAGTACTTC.

The chain links TRBV15 to TRBJ2-3; 11 bases align to TRBD1. The CDR3 extends over 20 amino acids. The germline V gene encodes CDR1 LNHNV and CDR2 YYDKDF (reference sequence). V gave up 3 bases and J gave up 3 bases; unmatched junction bases: 17. CDR3 in amino acids: CATSSLLGQGALGLTDTQYF. In nucleotides, the CDR3 is TGTGCCACCAGCAGCCTGCTCGGACAGGGGGCGTTAGGTCTAACAGATACGCAGTATTTT.

The chain combines TRBV3-1 (or the pseudogene TRBV3-2) with TRBJ2-1, with D maybe TRBD2 (6 bases). There are 16 residues in the CDR3. Germline V gene sequence: CDR1 LGHDT, CDR2 YNNKEL (reference sequence). Trimming pared 1 base from V and 6 bases from J, leaving 16 bases between. CDR3 sequence (DNA): TGTGCCAGCAGCCAAGCGGGAGTCTGGGGAGGCAATGAGCAGTTCTTC. Its protein is CASSQAGVWGGNEQFF.

CDR3 nucleotides: TGTGCCAGCAGCCGAAGACTAGCGGAGAACACCGGGGAGCTGTTTTTT. Its protein product is CASSRRLAENTGELFF. V usage is TRBV4-2 and J usage is TRBJ2-2; the match to TRBD2 covers 9 bases. Trimming removed 4 bases from V and 1 base from J; junction bases left unmatched: 4. The CDR3 has 16 residues. The germline CDR1 and CDR2 sequences are LGHNA and YNFKEQ.

The gene calls are TRBV20-1 and TRBJ2-7; no clear D gene. Germline V lookup: CDR1 DFQATT, CDR2 SNEGSKA (reference sequence). Trimming removed 6 bases at V and 6 bases at J, with 9 bases between. This CDR3 is 10 amino acids long. The CDR3 sequence is CSAMTGEQYF. The CDR3 DNA is TGCAGTGCCATGACGGGCGAGCAGTACTTC.

A word on this clone: An end of the junction does not agree with germline; a read error may underlie this. The chain links TRBV5-1 to TRBJ1-2; a weak D match, TRBD1 (5 bases). The CDR3 is made up of 15 amino acids. CDR1 is SGHRS and CDR2 is YFSETQ in the germline V gene. Here the CDR3 DNA reads TGCGCCAGCAGCCCTCGACCAGGGTTGAACTATGGCCACACCTTC. This encodes CASSPRPGLNYGHTF. Together with reference TRBV5-1 and TRBJ1-2, the CDR3 gives the full variable domain: KAGVTQTPRYLIKTRGQQVTLSCSPISGHRSVSWYQQTPGQGLQFLFEYFSETQRNKGNFPGRFSGRQFSNSRSEMNVSTLELGDSALYLCASSPRPGLNYGHTFGSGTRLTVV.

The chain couples TRBV28 to TRBJ1-1; D not resolved. Trimming left V 3 bases short and J 10 bases short, with 15 bases between. CDR1 MDHEN and CDR2 SYDVKM come from the germline V gene. The CDR3 is made up of 13 amino acids. CDR3 sequence reads: CASSFPGGGIAFF. In nucleotides, the CDR3 is TGTGCCAGCAGTTTTCCCGGCGGAGGGATAGCTTTCTTT. Using reference TRBV28 and TRBJ1-1 for the parts outside the CDR3, the full variable domain is DVKVTQSSRYLVKRTGEKVFLECVQDMDHENMFWYRQDPGLGLRLIYFSYDVKMKEKGDIPEGYSVSREKKERFSLILESASTNQTSMYLCASSFPGGGIAFFGQGTRLTVV.

This chain connects TRBV19 to TRBJ1-2; D is possibly TRBD1 (6 bases). This CDR3 region has 14 residues. Germline-derived CDR1 and CDR2 are LNHDA and SQIVND (reference sequence). Trimming removed 7 bases from V and 2 bases from J, with 14 bases in between. This CDR3 is CASTPLTGNYGYTF. DNA for the CDR3: TGTGCCAGTACGCCACTAACAGGGAACTATGGCTACACCTTC.

V usage is TRBV28 and J usage is TRBJ1-1, with TRBD1 as a possible D gene (5 bases). Deletions cut 2 bases from V and 10 bases from J, with 8 bases between. This CDR3 spans 11 amino acids. Per germline, CDR1 MDHEN and CDR2 SYDVKM. CDR3 sequence reads: CASSLGGLAFF. The CDR3 DNA reads TGTGCCAGCAGTTTAGGGGGGTTAGCTTTCTTT. Full variable domain (outside the CDR3, taken from reference TRBV28 and TRBJ1-1): DVKVTQSSRYLVKRTGEKVFLECVQDMDHENMFWYRQDPGLGLRLIYFSYDVKMKEKGDIPEGYSVSREKKERFSLILESASTNQTSMYLCASSLGGLAFFGQGTRLTVV.